The source of this T cell receptor (beta chain) is a study of technical replicates of blood from several donors. The germline CDR1 and CDR2 sequences are SGHNT and YYREEE (reference sequence). V shed 7 bases and J 8 bases; nucleotides not matched to a gene: 14. This CDR3 comprises 15 residues. TCRdb's copy holds only in-frame clones and misses some; the assay was immunoSEQ multiplex PCR. Among roughly 70,000 clones listed, 93% were seen once. This rearrangement joins TRBV5-4 to TRBJ2-1; the match to TRBD2 covers 8 bases. The source is a human donor in good health. Material for sequencing was T cells isolated from PBMCs. The CDR3 nucleotides are TGTGCCAGCTCCAATTTGGGACTAGAGTCCGATGAGCAGTTCTTC. As protein: CASSNLGLESDEQFF.